This T cell receptor (beta chain) derives from a study of cytomegalovirus exposure and HLA in healthy donors. This clone was seen only once. V gave up 8 bases and J gave up 4 bases; unmatched junction bases: 6. The CDR3 is 13 amino acids. CDR1 is WSHSY and CDR2 is SAAADI in the germline V gene. PCR was performed using 60 Vbeta and 13 Jbeta primers. The method was immunoSEQ multiplex PCR; TCRdb's version includes in-frame clones alone and lacks a portion of them. This sample has fewer than 250,000 clones; approximately 83% occur once, and the top ten carry 0.71%. The chain has TRBV10-2 and TRBJ2-5; 8 nucleotides align to TRBD2. The TCR sequence derives from a boy aged 2 to 10 in good health and CMV-seronegative. Sequenced: PBMCs. The CDR3 spells CASGREGVETQYF. The CDR3 nucleotides are TGCGCCAGCGGACGGGAGGGGGTAGAGACCCAGTACTTC.